One and the same sample provided the 26 T cell receptor beta chains below, sequenced in a study of T cell responses to AZD1222 COVID-19 vaccine. The table came from immunoSEQ multiplex PCR; TCRdb's copy has only in-frame clones and leaves some out. Here the sample spans some 120,000 clones, around 87% being singletons. This material consisted of peripheral blood, taken on day 0 of AZD1222 vaccination. Receptors originate from an adult in good health.

The V call is TRBV5-4, the J call TRBJ2-3; 8 bases map to TRBD2. This CDR3 contains 14 residues. V was pared by 1 base and J by 4 bases, with 2 bases of the junction left unmatched. The germline V gene has CDR1 SGHNT and CDR2 YYREEE (reference sequence). CDR3 region: CASSLRGGADTQYF. In DNA form, the CDR3 reads TGTGCCAGCAGCTTGCGGGGGGGGGCAGATACGCAGTATTTT. The entire variable domain, with the rest obtained from reference TRBV5-4 and TRBJ2-3, is as follows: ETGVTQSPTHLIKTRGQQVTLRCSSQSGHNTVSWYQQALGQGPQFIFQYYREEENGRGNFPPRFSGLQFPNYSSELNVNALELDDSALYLCASSLRGGADTQYFGPGTRLTVL.

This sequence joins TRBV7-9 and TRBJ1-1, with D possibly matching TRBD1 (6 bases). Germline V gene sequence: CDR1 SEHNR, CDR2 FQNEAQ (reference sequence). The V end lost 2 bases, the J end lost 3 bases, and 13 bases lay between the germline ends. The CDR3 runs to 15 residues. The CDR3 nucleotides are TGTGCCAGCAGCTTACTTGGGGGCGCGGACACTGAAGCTTTCTTT. Translation gives CASSLLGGADTEAFF.

This clone was recorded a few times. The chain combines TRBV19 with TRBJ1-4; D uncertain. The CDR3 loop spans 16 amino acids. CDR1 and CDR2 (germline): LNHDA, SQIVND (reference sequence). V shed 5 bases and J shed 4 bases, with 17 bases lying between them. CDR3 sequence reads: CASSFPLFRDNEKLFF. The CDR3 DNA reads TGTGCCAGTAGTTTTCCCCTCTTTAGGGATAATGAAAAACTGTTTTTT.

The chain couples TRBV4-3 to TRBJ1-1, with D perhaps matching TRBD1 (5 bases). V shed 4 bases and J shed 1 base, with 7 bases lying between them. CDR1 and CDR2 from the germline V gene are LGHNA and YSLEER. The CDR3 has 13 residues. The CDR3 sequence is CASSRTGNTEAFF. CDR3 sequence (DNA): TGCGCCAGCAGCCGAACAGGGAACACTGAAGCTTTCTTT.

V is TRBV5-4 and J is TRBJ1-6, with a possible D match to TRBD1 (6 bases). CDR1 SGHNT and CDR2 YYREEE come from the germline V gene (reference sequence). The V and J ends lost 0 bases and 10 bases respectively, with 14 bases between them. CDR3 length: 15 amino acids. This chain's CDR3 is CASSLGGATGSPLHF. Here the CDR3 DNA reads TGTGCCAGCAGCTTGGGGGGGGCAACGGGCTCACCCCTCCACTTT.

Only one count was recorded for this clone. This rearrangement joins TRBV4-1 to TRBJ2-3, with 11 bases matching TRBD2. Germline CDR1 MGHRA, CDR2 YSYEKL. There are 18 residues in the CDR3. V lost 3 bases, J lost 0 bases, and 8 bases stayed unmatched. CDR3 nucleotide sequence: TGCGCCAGCAGCCACCTAGCGGGGGGCTTTTCTAGCACAGATACGCAGTATTTT. Translation gives CASSHLAGGFSSTDTQYF.

The chain couples TRBV19 to TRBJ2-7; D could derive from TRBD1 or TRBD2 (5 bases each). Germline lookup yields CDR1 LNHDA and CDR2 SQIVND (reference sequence). There are 15 residues in the CDR3. V was clipped by 7 bases and J by 7 bases, with 23 bases between them. The CDR3 reads CASKYFYLGDEEQYF. CDR3 coding DNA: TGTGCCAGTAAATACTTCTATCTGGGGGACGAAGAGCAGTACTTC.

The V gene is TRBV11-2, the J gene TRBJ2-5, with a tentative D call TRBD1 (6 bases). The length of the CDR3 is 14 residues. CDR1 is SGHAT, CDR2 FQNNGV, per germline. V lost 4 bases and J lost 5, with 14 bases in between. The DNA for the CDR3 is TGTGCCAGCAGCTCTTACAGGGTGGGGGAGACCCAGTACTTC. It specifies CASSSYRVGETQYF.

The chain recombines TRBV4-3 with TRBJ1-2; the D gene is possibly TRBD1 (5 bases). The CDR3 length is 14 residues. Germline CDR1 is LGHNA and CDR2 is YSLEER. V lost 0 bases to trimming and J lost 8 bases, with 13 bases between them. CDR3 protein: CASSQESRWDGYTF. DNA of the CDR3: TGCGCCAGCAGCCAAGAGAGTCGTTGGGACGGCTACACCTTC.

This chain uses TRBV7-2 with TRBJ1-6; D remains ambiguous. This CDR3 has 14 amino acids. Germline CDR1 reads SGHTA; CDR2 reads FQGNSA. The germline V and J ends were trimmed by 5 bases and 4 bases, with 9 bases remaining between them. The CDR3 loop is CASSGTVYNSPLHF. CDR3 DNA sequence: TGTGCCAGCAGCGGAACAGTTTATAATTCACCCCTCCACTTT.

The genes are TRBV6-5 and TRBJ2-7; D unclear. V was trimmed by 10 bases and J by 4 bases, leaving 11 bases between them. Germline values: CDR1 MNHEY, CDR2 SVGAGI. The CDR3 spans 11 residues. CDR3 in amino acids: CATLYAYEQYF. The CDR3 DNA is TGTGCCACCCTGTATGCGTACGAGCAGTACTTC.

The rearrangement links TRBV18 to TRBJ1-3; D is perhaps TRBD1 (5 bases). V dropped 3 bases and J dropped 0 bases, with 9 bases sitting between them. CDR1 is KGHSH, CDR2 LQKENI, per germline. CDR3 length: 15 residues. The CDR3 DNA follows: TGTGCCAGCTCACCCGCAGGGAGCTCTGGAAACACCATATATTTT. It yields the protein CASSPAGSSGNTIYF. Using reference TRBV18 and TRBJ1-3 for the parts outside the CDR3, the full variable domain is NAGVMQNPRHLVRRRGQEARLRCSPMKGHSHVYWYRQLPEEGLKFMVYLQKENIIDESGMPKERFSAEFPKEGPSILRIQQVVRGDSAAYFCASSPAGSSGNTIYFGEGSWLTVV.

CDR3 DNA sequence: TGTGCCACCAGTGACCCCGGACGGGGGGTTGATGGCTACACCTTC. Translated: CATSDPGRGVDGYTF. The genes are TRBV24-1 and TRBJ1-2; D is possibly TRBD1 (5 bases). The CDR3 covers 15 residues. CDR1 is KGHDR, CDR2 SFDVKD, per germline. Trimming cost V 4 bases and J 6 bases, with 17 bases left between them.

The V and J genes are TRBV7-9 and TRBJ1-1; tentatively, D is TRBD1 (6 bases). The germline gives CDR1 SEHNR, CDR2 FQNEAQ (reference sequence). The CDR3 totals 15 residues. V gave up 1 base and J gave up 4 bases, with 13 bases separating them. DNA of the CDR3: TGTGCCAGCAGCTTAGGTACAGGGTCTGGCACTGAAGCTTTCTTT. It codes for CASSLGTGSGTEAFF.

CDR3 region: CASSHFYSRDRAIYGYTF. CDR3 coding DNA: TGTGCCAGCAGCCATTTTTACTCCCGGGACCGAGCAATCTATGGCTACACCTTC. The chain combines TRBV3-1 (or the pseudogene TRBV3-2) with TRBJ1-2; maybe TRBD1 (5 bases). V was pared by 3 bases and J by 4 bases, with 24 bases between. The V gene's germline CDR1 is LGHDT and CDR2 YNNKEL (reference sequence). The CDR3 extends over 18 amino acids.

This chain uses TRBV12-3 or TRBV12-4 with TRBJ2-7; D is ambiguous. There are 10 residues in the CDR3. The ends were cut back, 8 bases at V and 6 bases at J, with 8 bases in the middle. The CDR3 DNA sequence: TGTGCCAGCGCCCTTACCGAGCAGTACTTC. Translated: CASALTEQYF.

This chain joins TRBV5-1 and TRBJ1-1; D is unresolved. This CDR3 is built from 14 residues. Per germline, CDR1 SGHRS and CDR2 YFSETQ. Trimming left V 1 base short and J 5 bases short, with 12 bases between. CDR3 amino acids: CASSLQDGGTEAFF. The CDR3 region has the DNA TGCGCCAGCAGCTTGCAGGATGGAGGGACTGAAGCTTTCTTT.

The V and J genes are TRBV4-3 and TRBJ2-3; 8 bases map to TRBD1. CDR3 size: 17 residues. J lost 8 bases, V lost 1 base, and 14 bases had no gene match. Germline CDR1 reads LGHNA; CDR2 reads YSLEER. The CDR3 here is CASSQASDRVRSSTQYF. CDR3 nucleotide sequence: TGCGCCAGCAGCCAAGCTTCGGACAGGGTGAGATCTAGTACGCAGTATTTT.

The CDR3 is CASSSATGPNSPLHF. CDR3 DNA sequence: TGTGCCAGCAGTTCCGCGACAGGACCGAATTCACCCCTCCACTTT. The rearrangement links TRBV28 to TRBJ1-6; D might be TRBD1 (6 bases). V lost 4 bases to trimming and J lost 7 bases, with 14 bases between them. The CDR3 contains 15 residues. CDR1 is MDHEN, CDR2 SYDVKM, per germline.

This rearrangement joins TRBV5-6 to TRBJ1-1; D perhaps matches TRBD1 (5 bases). This CDR3 comprises 12 residues. CDR1 SGHDT and CDR2 YYEEEE come from the germline V gene. Trimming left V 5 bases short and J 4 bases short, with 9 bases between. CDR3 DNA: TGTGCCAGCAGGTCCAGGGTCACTGAAGCTTTCTTT. It is translated as CASRSRVTEAFF.

The chain joins TRBV5-1 to TRBJ1-3; D gene uncertain. Trimming shortened V by 4 bases and J by 0 bases, and 2 bases separated the two germline ends. CDR1 is SGHRS and CDR2 is YFSETQ in the germline V gene. This CDR3 has 12 residues. Here the CDR3 DNA reads TGCGCCAGCAGCCCCTCTGGAAACACCATATATTTT. Amino acid sequence: CASSPSGNTIYF.

The V call is TRBV12-3 or TRBV12-4, the J call TRBJ1-1; D is unclear. This CDR3 is built from 11 residues. V was shortened by 6 bases and J by 1 base, with 3 bases between the two germline ends. CDR3 amino acids: CASRANTEAFF. The CDR3 DNA reads TGTGCCAGCAGAGCGAACACTGAAGCTTTCTTT.

CDR3 region: CASSLGLGTVSGNTIYF. The CDR3 DNA is TGTGCCAGCAGCTTAGGCCTCGGGACGGTCTCTGGAAACACCATATATTTT. The genes are TRBV7-9 and TRBJ1-3; D may be TRBD1 (5 bases). CDR3 size: 17 residues. CDR1 and CDR2 (germline): SEHNR, FQNEAQ (reference sequence). Trimming stripped 1 base from V and 0 bases from J, with 13 bases between.

The chain employs TRBV27 and TRBJ1-2; TRBD1 aligns across 8 bases. CDR3 length: 12 residues. Germline trimming cut 6 bases from V and 5 bases from J; bases unmatched to any gene: 2. Germline CDR1 MNHEY, CDR2 SMNVEV (reference sequence). The CDR3 is CASRDRVYGYTF. The DNA for the CDR3 is TGTGCCAGCAGGGACAGGGTGTATGGCTACACCTTC.

The chain has TRBV7-8 and TRBJ2-2; D uncertain. Per germline, CDR1 SGHVS and CDR2 FQNEAQ. The CDR3 is 15 residues long. V lost 1 base, J lost 4 bases, and 10 bases lay in between. CDR3 in DNA: TGTGCCAGCAGCTTAGTTGAGCTTGCCACCGGGGAGCTGTTTTTT. This sequence encodes CASSLVELATGELFF.

The chain combines TRBV28 with TRBJ1-2; 9 bases agree with TRBD1. The CDR3 length is 14 residues. After removal of 5 bases from V and 8 bases from J, the junction contained 9 bases not matched to a gene. Germline assignment: CDR1 MDHEN and CDR2 SYDVKM. The CDR3 region has the DNA TGTGCCAGCAGTGCAGTACAGGGGGCGAAAGGCTACACCTTC. This translates into CASSAVQGAKGYTF.